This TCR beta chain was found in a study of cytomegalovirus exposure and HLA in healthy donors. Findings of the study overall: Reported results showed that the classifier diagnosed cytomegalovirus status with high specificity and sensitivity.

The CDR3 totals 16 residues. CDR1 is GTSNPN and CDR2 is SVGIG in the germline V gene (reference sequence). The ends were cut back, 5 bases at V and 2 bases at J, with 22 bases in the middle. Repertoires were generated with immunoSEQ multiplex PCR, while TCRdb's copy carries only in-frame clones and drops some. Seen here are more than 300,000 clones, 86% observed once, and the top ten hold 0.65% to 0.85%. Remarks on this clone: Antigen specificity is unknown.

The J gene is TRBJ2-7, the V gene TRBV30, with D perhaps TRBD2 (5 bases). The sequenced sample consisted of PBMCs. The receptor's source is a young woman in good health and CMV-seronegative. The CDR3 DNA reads TGTGCCTGGGTAGGTATTGGGCCCCGGGGAGCCTACGAGCAGTACTTC. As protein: CAWVGIGPRGAYEQYF.